The sequence of this TCR beta chain was determined in a study of shared clonotypes between healthy human individuals. Naive CD8 cells lacked CD45RO, underwent positive selection for CCR7 and left out terminally differentiated effector memory CD45RA+ cells. A note on this clone: The antigen is unknown.

The table came from immunoSEQ multiplex PCR; TCRdb's copy has only in-frame clones and leaves some out. The repertoire holds more than 2 million clones, just over 90% seen once, with around 1.8% in the top ten. Looked up from germline, CDR1 is WNHNN and CDR2 is SYGVQD (reference sequence). The CDR3 covers 15 residues. Trimming cost V 0 bases and J 4 bases, with 12 bases left between them. Study-level points and caveats: Large sequencing depth failed to make sorted-subset sequencing complete, rarefaction showed.

The material sequenced was naive CD8+ T cells from PBMCs. The receptor comes from a man aged 18 to 29 in good health. Some clones in this sample may be carry-over from other donors' samples. The rearrangement uses TRBV10-1 and TRBJ1-2; D ambiguous. CDR3 sequence (DNA): TGCGCCAGCAGTGAGTCGAAGTCAGGCCCCTATGGCTACACCTTC. Amino acids: CASSESKSGPYGYTF.